The present TCR beta chain was sequenced within a study of identifying expanded T cells in peripheral blood. The study's findings and limits: Differentially abundant clones: roughly 1.2 between replicates, 16.4 at around 2 weeks, 19 at four. Across healthy donors, higher total template counts meant significantly greater roughly two-week count variance.

TCRdb's copy holds only in-frame clones and misses some; the assay was immunoSEQ multiplex PCR. The sample records about 91,000 clones, 70% to 90% being singletons. This clone is classed as medium-sized. Its antigen is currently unknown. Germline values: CDR1 LGHNA, CDR2 YNFKEQ. The CDR3 runs 16 residues. Trimming cost V 1 base and J 6 bases, with 17 bases left between them. Healthy donors had no documented immune events, such as infections, while sampled. Sequenced: blood. J is TRBJ2-3 and V is TRBV4-2; D gene uncertain. The sequence derives from a person aged 18 to 75 in good health. The CDR3 DNA follows: TGTGCCAGCAGCCAAGGACAAGGTCAACCAACGGATACGCAGTATTTT. It yields the protein CASSQGQGQPTDTQYF.